This T cell receptor (beta chain) was found in a study of early T cells in non-severe SARS-CoV-2 infection. Study overall: RNA in bulk from unsorted whole blood was sequenced, and chains were unpaired.

Note on this clonotype: Its antigen is not identified.

Unique molecular identifiers tagged individual cDNA molecules. TCRdb reanalysed the 5' RACE reads using MiXCR and keeps one entry per CDR3 protein. The data show around 80,000 distinct CDR3 sequences, approximately 13% seen once. Broader study findings: There was a bias toward anti-spike CD8 responses in VDJdb matching, which missed private and CD4 specificities.

The germline gives CDR1 SQVTM, CDR2 ANQGSEA. CDR3 length: 15 amino acids. V shed 0 bases and J shed 0 bases, with 11 bases lying between them. The chain uses TRBV29-1 and TRBJ1-1; D unclear. The source is an adult who was a healthcare worker with PCR-confirmed SARS-CoV-2 infection or an uninfected control (not recorded which). The sequenced material came from whole blood. CDR3 in DNA: TGCAGCGTTGAAGAGCCCCATCCCCTGAACACTGAAGCTTTCTTT. It is translated as CSVEEPHPLNTEAFF.